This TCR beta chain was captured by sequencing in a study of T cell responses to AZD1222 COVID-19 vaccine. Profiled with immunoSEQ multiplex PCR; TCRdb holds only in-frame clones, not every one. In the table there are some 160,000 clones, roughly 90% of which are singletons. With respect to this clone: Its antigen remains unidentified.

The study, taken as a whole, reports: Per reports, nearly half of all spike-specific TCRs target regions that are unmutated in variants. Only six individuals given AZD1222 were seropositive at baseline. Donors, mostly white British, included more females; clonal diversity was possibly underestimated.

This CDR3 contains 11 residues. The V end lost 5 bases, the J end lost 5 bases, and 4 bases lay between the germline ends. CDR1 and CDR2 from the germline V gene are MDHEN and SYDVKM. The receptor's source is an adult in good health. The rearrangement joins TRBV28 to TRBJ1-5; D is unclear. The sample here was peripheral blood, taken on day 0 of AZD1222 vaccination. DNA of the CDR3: TGTGCCAGCAGTGGGGATCAGCCCCAGCATTTT. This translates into CASSGDQPQHF.